This passage covers 19 T cell receptor beta chains from one sample sequenced in a study of blood T cells in healthy people across ages. The use of a sample-barcoded 5' primer and a J-beta primer mix characterized a second PCR of roughly 7 to 12 cycles. TCRdb fed the 5' RACE reads into MiXCR, producing one record per CDR3 protein. Seen here are 600,000 to 800,000 distinct CDR3 sequences, 45% to 60% observed once, and the top ten hold approximately 15%. Sequenced input: blood. The receptors come from a woman over 75 in good health.

This clonotype occurred many times. This chain links TRBV5-1 with TRBJ2-3; the D is unclear. The CDR3 is 17 residues long. V lost 4 bases, J lost 0 bases, and 18 bases lay in between. Germline V gene data show CDR1 as SGHRS and CDR2 as YFSETQ. Here the CDR3 reads CASSHRQVQASTDTQYF. CDR3 DNA: TGCGCCAGCAGCCACCGCCAAGTACAAGCTAGCACAGATACGCAGTATTTT.

This clonotype was detected many times. CDR3 in amino acids: CSVAQETQYF. In nucleotides, the CDR3 is TGCAGCGTCGCTCAAGAGACCCAGTACTTC. This chain uses TRBV29-1 with TRBJ2-5; D unclear. Trimming left V 6 bases short and J 2 bases short, with 4 bases between. The CDR3 consists of 10 residues. Germline assignment: CDR1 SQVTM and CDR2 ANQGSEA.

This chain connects TRBV28 to TRBJ2-4; 10 bases line up with TRBD2. The J call may be incorrect, as the DNA end agrees better with TRBJ2-7. Germline CDR1 reads MDHEN; CDR2 reads SYDVKM. The CDR3 loop spans 14 amino acids. CDR3 loop: CASKRTSGYYEQYF. DNA of the CDR3: TGTGCCAGCAAGCGGACTAGCGGATATTACGAGCAGTACTTC.

The V gene is TRBV9, the J gene TRBJ2-3; 7 bases agree with TRBD1. Germline V CDR1 and CDR2: SGDLS, YYNGEE. J was trimmed by 4 bases and V by 2 bases; bases with no gene match: 13. This CDR3 is built from 17 residues. CDR3 nucleotides: TGTGCCAGCAGCGTGAAAACAGGGGCGTCGCTACCAGATACGCAGTATTTT. It yields the protein CASSVKTGASLPDTQYF.

Concerning this clonotype itself: Sequence at one end of the junction differs from germline and may be a read error. V usage is TRBV28 and J usage is TRBJ2-1, with TRBD2 as a possible D gene (5 bases). There are 15 residues in the CDR3. Germline V gene data show CDR1 as MDHEN and CDR2 as SYDVKM. CDR3 bases: TGTGCCACCAGTGACTATCAAAGCTCCTACAATGAGCAGTTCTTC. This gives the protein CATSDYQSSYNEQFF.

The chain recombines TRBV12-3 or TRBV12-4 with TRBJ2-1, with D uncertain. CDR3 size: 11 residues. Trimming took off 3 bases at V and 12 bases at J, with 9 bases between the two ends. CDR3 coding DNA: TGTGCCAGCAGTTTTTTAGGTGTGCAGTTCTTC. This translates into CASSFLGVQFF.

V is TRBV28 and J is TRBJ1-1; 7 bases align to TRBD1. Germline V gene sequence: CDR1 MDHEN, CDR2 SYDVKM. Trimming removed 3 bases from V and 0 bases from J; junction bases left unmatched: 4. The CDR3 is made up of 15 amino acids. CDR3 DNA: TGTGCCAGCAGTTTTGCAGGGGGTATGAACACTGAAGCTTTCTTT. Encoded protein: CASSFAGGMNTEAFF.

This clonotype was observed many times. The CDR3 bases are TGTGCCAGCAGCGTAGGGGCGACATTTGCTACGCAGTATTTT. Residues: CASSVGATFATQYF. This chain uses TRBV9 with TRBJ2-3; D remains ambiguous. The CDR3 is made up of 14 amino acids. V lost 0 bases, J lost 8 bases, and 13 bases lay in between. Germline CDR1 reads SGDLS; CDR2 reads YYNGEE.

V is TRBV20-1 and J is TRBJ1-2; no clear D. CDR1 is DFQATT and CDR2 is SNEGSKA in the germline V gene (reference sequence). The V end was cut by 5 bases, the J end by 1 base, with 14 bases between. The CDR3 covers 14 residues. The CDR3 reads CSAPPEGFNYGYTF. The CDR3, as DNA: TGCAGTGCTCCCCCCGAGGGATTTAACTATGGCTACACCTTC.

V usage is TRBV27 and J usage is TRBJ2-2; TRBD1 matches at 7 bases. Germline lookup yields CDR1 MNHEY and CDR2 SMNVEV (reference sequence). This CDR3 has 14 amino acids. Trimming cost V 6 bases and J 6 bases; bases outside gene matches: 7. Here the CDR3 reads CASRGMTGPGELFF. The CDR3 coding sequence is TGTGCCAGCAGGGGGATGACAGGGCCCGGGGAGCTGTTTTTT.

This clonotype was seen more than once but under ten times. The chain carries TRBV20-1 and TRBJ2-7; the match to TRBD2 covers 7 bases. After removal of 5 bases from V and 0 bases from J, the junction contained 7 bases not matched to a gene. The CDR3 runs 14 residues. The V gene's germline CDR1 is DFQATT and CDR2 SNEGSKA (reference sequence). The CDR3 loop reads CSARLAPLSYEQYF. DNA for the CDR3: TGCAGTGCTCGACTAGCCCCCCTCTCCTACGAGCAGTACTTC.

CDR3 amino acids: CSVGETDINYGYTF. The CDR3, as DNA: TGCAGCGTTGGAGAGACAGATATCAACTATGGCTACACCTTC. The chain is built from TRBV29-1 and TRBJ1-2; D might be TRBD1 (5 bases). V was cut by 4 bases and J by 2 bases, with 14 bases left in between. Germline lookup yields CDR1 SQVTM and CDR2 ANQGSEA. This CDR3 comprises 14 residues.

The gene calls are TRBV3-1 and TRBJ2-6; D is unclear. The CDR3 runs to 15 residues. Germline values: CDR1 LGHDT, CDR2 YNNKEL (reference sequence). V gave up 1 base and J gave up 2 bases, with 6 bases separating them. The CDR3 loop reads CASSQGYAGANVLTF. The CDR3 DNA is TGTGCCAGCAGCCAAGGGTATGCTGGGGCCAACGTCCTGACTTTC. Filled out from reference TRBV3-1 and TRBJ2-6, the complete variable domain reads DTAVSQTPKYLVTQMGNDKSIKCEQNLGHDTMYWYKQDSKKFLKIMFSYNNKELIINETVPNRFSPKSPDKAHLNLHINSLELGDSAVYFCASSQGYAGANVLTFGAGSRLTVL.

The gene calls are TRBV5-1 and TRBJ2-5, with 10 bases matching TRBD2. The CDR3 has 13 residues. With 7 bases clipped from V and 4 bases from J, the junction kept 4 bases outside the gene matches. CDR1 and CDR2 from the germline V gene are SGHRS and YFSETQ. CDR3 bases: TGCGCCAGCGGGACTAGCGTTAGAGAGACCCAGTACTTC. Residues: CASGTSVRETQYF.

This clonotype came up a few times. This chain links TRBV6-1 with TRBJ1-5, with a possible D match to TRBD1 (5 bases). Germline V gene lookup returns CDR1 MNHNS and CDR2 SASEGT. V was clipped by 6 bases and J by 9 bases, with 15 bases between them. The CDR3 is 13 amino acids. In nucleotides, the CDR3 is TGTGCCAGCAGCGATACCTGGGACTGGCCCCAGCATTTT. Translation gives CASSDTWDWPQHF.

This chain links TRBV15 with TRBJ2-5, with D hard to call. The CDR3 runs 15 residues. Germline CDR1 is LNHNV and CDR2 is YYDKDF (reference sequence). Trimming stripped 3 bases from V and 0 bases from J, with 11 bases between. In DNA, the CDR3 is TGTGCCACCAGCAGGATACAGACCTACCAAGAGACCCAGTACTTC. Translation gives CATSRIQTYQETQYF.

This clonotype showed up many times. This chain connects TRBV10-3 to TRBJ2-7, with a weak D call TRBD1 (6 bases). The germline V gene has CDR1 ENHRY and CDR2 SYGVKD. This CDR3 contains 16 residues. The V end was cut by 0 bases, the J end by 5 bases, with 17 bases between. For the CDR3, the DNA is TGTGCCATCAGTGAGTCGAGAGGGGCAGGGGTCAACGAGCAGTACTTC. This encodes CAISESRGAGVNEQYF.

Comment on this clonotype: An end of the junction does not agree with germline; a read error may underlie this. The chain links TRBV5-3 to TRBJ2-4; 8 bases map to TRBD1. The J call is uncertain, as TRBJ2-7 better fits the DNA end. TRBV5-3 is given ORF status, its function remaining uncertain. CDR3 length: 17 amino acids. The CDR3 loop is CASSSGQGIGISYEQYF. The CDR3 region has the DNA TGTGCCAGCAGCTCTGGACAGGGTATAGGTATCTCCTACGAGCAGTACTTC.

This clonotype has a handful of counts. The rearrangement links TRBV27 to TRBJ1-2; 7 bases agree with TRBD1. The germline V gene encodes CDR1 MNHEY and CDR2 SMNVEV (reference sequence). The CDR3 covers 14 residues. Trimming removed 5 bases from V and 4 bases from J; junction bases left unmatched: 7. The CDR3 protein is CASSEGAGFYGYTF. The CDR3 nucleotides read TGTGCCAGCAGTGAGGGGGCCGGCTTCTATGGCTACACCTTC.